This T cell receptor beta chain stems from a study of blood T cell repertoires in COVID-19. Study in general: Acute and convalescent COVID-19 samples came from the United States, Italy and Spain.

Sequencing used immunoSEQ multiplex PCR; TCRdb keeps in-frame clones, though not all of them. The sample lists some 200,000 clones, 75% to 85% occurring once. The V end was cut by 1 base, the J end by 2 bases, with 6 bases between. The germline gives CDR1 GTSNPN, CDR2 SVGIG (reference sequence). This CDR3 is 13 amino acids long. The chain joins TRBV30 to TRBJ1-5, with D possibly matching TRBD1 (6 bases). Sequenced material: peripheral blood. The receptor was derived from a human donor in a cohort sampled during active COVID-19. The DNA of the CDR3 is TGTGCCTGGAGTGACAGGGGCAATCAGCCCCAGCATTTT. Translation: CAWSDRGNQPQHF.